Listed below are T cell receptor beta chains from one sample, sequenced in a study of T cell responses to AZD1222 COVID-19 vaccine. This table comes from immunoSEQ multiplex PCR, and its TCRdb copy is limited to in-frame clones, with some not included. Found here are some 120,000 clones, around 88% of them singletons; the top ten hold approximately 9.6%. Here the sequenced sample was peripheral blood, taken on day 0 of AZD1222 vaccination. The receptors here all came from an adult in good health. Both conserved end residues are part of each CDR3. The order of the fields is V gene, D gene, J gene, clone size, CDR3 DNA, CDR3 protein. D genes are given only for firm matches. Rows may omit the clone size; those that give it use once, few, many or a size class.

V: TRBV5-4; D: NA; J: TRBJ1-2; size: NA; DNA: TGTGCCAGCAGCTTGGCCTTCAGGGTTAACTATGGCTACACCTTC; CDR3: CASSLAFRVNYGYTF
V: TRBV7-2; D: NA; J: TRBJ1-3; size: NA; DNA: TGTGCCAGCAGCTACCTCACTCAGGGCAGCTCTGGAAACACCATATATTTT; CDR3: CASSYLTQGSSGNTIYF
V: TRBV5-8; D: NA; J: TRBJ1-5; size: NA; DNA: TGTGCCAGCAGCTTGGAACAGAATCAGCCCCAGCATTTT; CDR3: CASSLEQNQPQHF
V: TRBV29-1; D: TRBD1; J: TRBJ2-1; size: NA; DNA: TGCAGCGTTGATCAGGGGGCGCTCAATGAGCAGTTCTTC; CDR3: CSVDQGALNEQFF
V: TRBV6-2/TRBV6-3; D: NA; J: TRBJ2-3; size: NA; DNA: TGTGCCAGCAGCTCGAGCAGAGATACGCAGTATTTT; CDR3: CASSSSRDTQYF
V: TRBV9; D: NA; J: TRBJ1-1; size: NA; DNA: TGTGCCAGCAGAATAACACCCTACGAGGACACTGAAGCTTTCTTT; CDR3: CASRITPYEDTEAFF
V: TRBV29-1; D: NA; J: TRBJ1-2; size: NA; DNA: TGCAGCGTTGGTGGGGTTGGTGGCTACACCTTC; CDR3: CSVGGVGGYTF
V: TRBV21-1; D: NA; J: TRBJ1-1; size: NA; DNA: TGTGCCAGCAGCAACAGCTCTGCTTCCGGGACAACTATTCGGGGAGCTTTCTTT; CDR3: CASSNSSASGTTIRGAFF
V: TRBV7-2; D: NA; J: TRBJ2-2; size: few; DNA: TGTGCCAGCAACCCCCGGGGTCCCGGGGAGCTGTTTTTT; CDR3: CASNPRGPGELFF
V: TRBV4-1; D: TRBD2; J: TRBJ2-2; size: NA; DNA: TGCGCCAGCAGCCAAAGCGGGGGGGCCGACACCGGGGAGCTGTTTTTT; CDR3: CASSQSGGADTGELFF
V: TRBV7-2; D: NA; J: TRBJ1-1; size: NA; DNA: TGTGCCAGCAGCTTTCGAGGGCCGAACACTGAAGCTTTCTTT; CDR3: CASSFRGPNTEAFF
V: TRBV4-3; D: NA; J: TRBJ2-1; size: once; DNA: TGCGCCAGCAGCCAAGATTTAGGGGGGGGCCCTTACAATGAGCAGTTCTTC; CDR3: CASSQDLGGGPYNEQFF
V: TRBV7-8; D: TRBD2; J: TRBJ2-5; size: few; DNA: TGTGCCAGCAGCCGCGACCTAGCGGGGGAGACCCAGTACTTC; CDR3: CASSRDLAGETQYF
V: TRBV15; D: NA; J: TRBJ1-2; size: NA; DNA: TGTGCCACCAGCCCGGGCGAGGCCTATGGCTACACCTTC; CDR3: CATSPGEAYGYTF
V: TRBV29-1; D: NA; J: TRBJ2-2; size: few; DNA: TGCAGCGTTGCACGGAACACCGGGGAGCTGTTTTTT; CDR3: CSVARNTGELFF
V: TRBV4-2; D: TRBD2; J: TRBJ2-2; size: NA; DNA: TGTGCCAGCAGCCAAGGTGTACTAGCGGGGCACACCGGGGAGCTGTTTTTT; CDR3: CASSQGVLAGHTGELFF
V: TRBV9; D: NA; J: TRBJ1-2; size: NA; DNA: TGTGCCAGCAGCGGTTCGGGGCTGAACTATGGCTACACCTTC; CDR3: CASSGSGLNYGYTF
V: TRBV2; D: NA; J: TRBJ2-7; size: NA; DNA: TGTGCCAGCAGGCCTACATACGAGCAGTACTTC; CDR3: CASRPTYEQYF
V: TRBV7-7; D: NA; J: TRBJ2-5; size: NA; DNA: TGTGCCAGCAGCTTAAACATCGGGGGTAAGACCCAGTACTTC; CDR3: CASSLNIGGKTQYF
V: TRBV12-5; D: TRBD1; J: TRBJ1-5; size: NA; DNA: TGTGCTAGTGGTTTGGTACAGGAGGGGGCAAGTGGAAATCAGCCCCAGCATTTT; CDR3: CASGLVQEGASGNQPQHF
V: TRBV6-1; D: TRBD1; J: TRBJ2-7; size: NA; DNA: TGTGCCAGCAGTGGAACCACTACGGACAGGGGTCGCTACGAGCAGTACTTC; CDR3: CASSGTTTDRGRYEQYF
V: TRBV5-4; D: NA; J: TRBJ2-1; size: NA; DNA: TGTGCCAGCAGCTTGGTTCTAGGGGCCTACAATGAGCAGTTCTTC; CDR3: CASSLVLGAYNEQFF
V: TRBV19; D: NA; J: TRBJ1-5; size: NA; DNA: TGTGCCAGTAGTGGTGGGAGCGGCAATCAGCCCCAGCATTTT; CDR3: CASSGGSGNQPQHF
V: TRBV27; D: NA; J: TRBJ2-7; size: NA; DNA: TGTGCCAGCAGTGCCCTAGCTTACGAGCAGTACTTC; CDR3: CASSALAYEQYF
V: TRBV6-1; D: NA; J: TRBJ1-2; size: NA; DNA: TGTGCCAGCAGTGAAGCGCCCGGACAGCCCTATGGCTACACCTTC; CDR3: CASSEAPGQPYGYTF
V: TRBV28; D: NA; J: TRBJ1-5; size: NA; DNA: TGTGCCAGCAGCAGTCGCCCAAGGGGTATCTGGCAGCCCCAGCATTTT; CDR3: CASSSRPRGIWQPQHF
V: TRBV7-3; D: NA; J: TRBJ2-1; size: NA; DNA: TGTGCCAGCAGCCTTGACCGGGGGAATGAGCAGTTCTTC; CDR3: CASSLDRGNEQFF
V: TRBV4-2; D: TRBD1; J: TRBJ1-6; size: once; DNA: TGTGCCAGCAGCCCAGGGCAGGGGGCGTTACATTCACCCCTCCACTTT; CDR3: CASSPGQGALHSPLHF
V: TRBV6-5; D: NA; J: TRBJ1-5; size: NA; DNA: TGTGCCAGCAGTTACGGGGGGGCGGGCAATCAGCCCCAGCATTTT; CDR3: CASSYGGAGNQPQHF
V: TRBV11-2; D: NA; J: TRBJ1-1; size: once; DNA: TGTGCCAGCAGCCTCCAGAGGGAAGCTTTCTTT; CDR3: CASSLQREAFF
V: TRBV9; D: NA; J: TRBJ2-1; size: NA; DNA: TGTGCCAGCAGCCCCCCCACCTACAATGAGCAGTTCTTC; CDR3: CASSPPTYNEQFF
V: TRBV3-1/TRBV3-2; D: NA; J: TRBJ2-5; size: NA; DNA: TGTGCCAGCAGCCAAGGTTATTGGGGGCGGGCTAGAGAGACCCAGTACTTC; CDR3: CASSQGYWGRARETQYF
V: TRBV5-1; D: NA; J: TRBJ1-5; size: once; DNA: TGCGCCAGCAGCCCACAACCCGGTAGCAATCAGCCCCAGCATTTT; CDR3: CASSPQPGSNQPQHF
V: TRBV7-9; D: TRBD1; J: TRBJ1-2; size: NA; DNA: TGTGCCAGCAGCCCGGGGACAGGGGATCCTAACTATGGCTACACCTTC; CDR3: CASSPGTGDPNYGYTF
V: TRBV28; D: NA; J: TRBJ1-1; size: once; DNA: TGTGCCAGCAGTTTATCCCACAGGTACATGAACACTGAAGCTTTCTTT; CDR3: CASSLSHRYMNTEAFF
V: TRBV28; D: NA; J: TRBJ1-3; size: few; DNA: TGTGCCAGCAGTTTTAAATGGTCTGGAAACACCATATATTTT; CDR3: CASSFKWSGNTIYF
V: TRBV7-3; D: NA; J: TRBJ1-6; size: NA; DNA: TGTGCCAGCAGCTTCGGCTCGGTGGGGTCACCCCTCCACTTT; CDR3: CASSFGSVGSPLHF
V: TRBV7-3; D: NA; J: TRBJ2-3; size: NA; DNA: TGTGCCAGCAGCGGTTACACAGATACGCAGTATTTT; CDR3: CASSGYTDTQYF
V: TRBV11-2; D: NA; J: TRBJ2-3; size: NA; DNA: TGTGCCAGCAGCTTAGATTTACCAGATACGCAGTATTTT; CDR3: CASSLDLPDTQYF
V: TRBV12-3/TRBV12-4; D: TRBD1; J: TRBJ1-2; size: NA; DNA: TGTGCCAGCAGTTTAAACAGGGGATATGGCTACACCTTC; CDR3: CASSLNRGYGYTF
V: TRBV7-9; D: NA; J: TRBJ2-7; size: NA; DNA: TGTGCCAGCAGCTTAGAGACAGGTGGGCAGTACTTC; CDR3: CASSLETGGQYF
V: TRBV7-3; D: TRBD1; J: TRBJ1-2; size: NA; DNA: TGTGCCAGCAGCTCGACAGGGTCCTATGGCTACACCTTC; CDR3: CASSSTGSYGYTF
V: TRBV5-6; D: NA; J: TRBJ2-3; size: once; DNA: TGTGCCAGCAGCTTGGTGACCCTAGGCACAGATACGCAGTATTTT; CDR3: CASSLVTLGTDTQYF
V: TRBV11-2; D: TRBD1; J: TRBJ1-4; size: NA; DNA: TGTGCCAGCAGCATGTACAGGGGCGCAACTAATGAAAAACTGTTTTTT; CDR3: CASSMYRGATNEKLFF
V: TRBV4-3; D: NA; J: TRBJ1-2; size: NA; DNA: TGCGCCAGCAGCCAAAGAGGGGGTCGGACAGCCTATGGCTACACCTTC; CDR3: CASSQRGGRTAYGYTF
V: TRBV5-6; D: TRBD1; J: TRBJ2-1; size: once; DNA: TGTGCCAGCAGCCCGGGACAGGGCTCAATTGAGCAGTTCTTC; CDR3: CASSPGQGSIEQFF
V: TRBV27; D: NA; J: TRBJ1-2; size: NA; DNA: TGTGCCAGCAGTCTGAGGGGCTTCTATGGCTACACCTTC; CDR3: CASSLRGFYGYTF
V: TRBV6-5; D: TRBD1; J: TRBJ1-1; size: NA; DNA: TGTGCCAGCAGTTACGAGGGACAGGGTAGGACTGAAGCTTTCTTT; CDR3: CASSYEGQGRTEAFF
V: TRBV7-2; D: TRBD1; J: TRBJ1-5; size: once; DNA: TGTGCCAGCAGCTTTAGCCAGGGGGGCAATCAGCCCCAGCATTTT; CDR3: CASSFSQGGNQPQHF
V: TRBV19; D: NA; J: TRBJ1-1; size: NA; DNA: TGTGCCAGTAGTCTTATGGGATCACGTAACACTGAAGCTTTCTTT; CDR3: CASSLMGSRNTEAFF
V: TRBV27; D: NA; J: TRBJ2-7; size: NA; DNA: TGTGCCAGCAGTCTCCCTGGCGGAACCTACGAGCAGTACTTC; CDR3: CASSLPGGTYEQYF
V: TRBV4-2; D: NA; J: TRBJ2-2; size: NA; DNA: TGTGCCAGCAGCCAAGGCGTGAGGAAGGGGAACACCGGGGAGCTGTTTTTT; CDR3: CASSQGVRKGNTGELFF
V: TRBV9; D: NA; J: TRBJ1-1; size: NA; DNA: TGTGCCAGCAGCCTCCCGGGCACTGAAGCTTTCTTT; CDR3: CASSLPGTEAFF
V: TRBV5-4; D: NA; J: TRBJ2-1; size: NA; DNA: TGTGCCAGCAGCTTCGAGTCAGGGATTACCTACAATGAGCAGTTCTTC; CDR3: CASSFESGITYNEQFF